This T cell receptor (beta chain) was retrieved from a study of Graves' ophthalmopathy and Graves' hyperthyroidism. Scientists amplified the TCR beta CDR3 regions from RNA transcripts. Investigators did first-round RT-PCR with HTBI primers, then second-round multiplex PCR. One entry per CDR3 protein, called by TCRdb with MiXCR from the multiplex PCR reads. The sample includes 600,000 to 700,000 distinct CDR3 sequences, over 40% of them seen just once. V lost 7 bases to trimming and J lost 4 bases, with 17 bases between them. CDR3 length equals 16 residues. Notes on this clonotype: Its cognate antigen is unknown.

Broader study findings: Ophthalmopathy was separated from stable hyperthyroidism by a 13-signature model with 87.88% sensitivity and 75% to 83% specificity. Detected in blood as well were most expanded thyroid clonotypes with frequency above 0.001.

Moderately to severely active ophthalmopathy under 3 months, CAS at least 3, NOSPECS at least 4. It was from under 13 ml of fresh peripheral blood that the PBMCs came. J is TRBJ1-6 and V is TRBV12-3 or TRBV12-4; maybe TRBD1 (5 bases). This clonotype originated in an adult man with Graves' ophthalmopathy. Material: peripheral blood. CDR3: CASTLGGPRYNSPLHF. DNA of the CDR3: TGTGCCAGCACCTTGGGGGGTCCGCGATATAATTCACCCCTCCACTTT.